In this sample, the clone carrying this T cell receptor beta chain turned up a few times. Its target is unknown. These data originate in a study of shared clonotypes between healthy human individuals. About the study: Serving as donors were two women and a few men, whose ages spanned 18 to 49. Study findings and constraints: Sampling covered blood only; tissue repertoires likely differ.

This was a deep-level run. Assay: immunoSEQ multiplex PCR; the TCRdb copy retains only in-frame clones and omits some. Of about 480,000 clones in the sample, about four fifths were seen once. The healthy adult donors were HIV-negative and reported no recent acute infections or vaccinations. Trimming removed 7 bases from V and 0 bases from J, with 10 bases in between. The CDR3 totals 13 residues. Germline CDR1 is SEHNR and CDR2 is FQNEAQ (reference sequence). This chain connects TRBV7-9 to TRBJ2-7; D tentatively fits TRBD1 or TRBD2 (5 bases each). What was sequenced was PBMCs. The clonotype was recovered from a woman in her thirties or forties in good health. Some clones in this sample may be carry-over from other donors' samples. The CDR3 is CASTGASSYEQYF. CDR3 bases: TGTGCCAGCACCGGGGCCTCCTCCTACGAGCAGTACTTC. The full variable domain, with the rest looked up from reference TRBV7-9 and TRBJ2-7, is DTGVSQNPRHKITKRGQNVTFRCDPISEHNRLYWYRQTLGQGPEFLTYFQNEAQLEKSRLLSDRFSAERPKGSFSTLEIQRTEQGDSAMYLCASTGASSYEQYFGPGTRLTVT.